This T cell receptor beta chain was identified in a study of blood T cell repertoires in COVID-19. Turning to the study itself: Acute and convalescent COVID-19 samples came from the United States, Italy and Spain.

Original methodology: Reference gene primers were amplified, and this amplification served to estimate nucleated cell counts. Assay: immunoSEQ multiplex PCR; the TCRdb copy retains only in-frame clones and omits some. The DNA gave D and trimming, while V, J and clone size come from that table. This sample carries roughly 80,000 clones, roughly 80% of them seen once, and the ten largest clones take more than 9%. Losses at the gene ends were 2 bases for V and 5 bases for J; bases not matched to a gene: 6. Per germline, CDR1 MNHNY and CDR2 SVGAGI (reference sequence). The CDR3 is 15 amino acids. This clone appeared a few times.

The clonotype was recovered from a human donor in a cohort sampled during active COVID-19. V and J are TRBV6-6 and TRBJ2-1, with TRBD1 matching 7 bases. The sample was peripheral blood. CDR3 amino acids: CASSYPGTANNEQFF. The CDR3 region has the DNA TGTGCCAGCAGTTACCCCGGGACAGCCAACAATGAGCAGTTCTTC.